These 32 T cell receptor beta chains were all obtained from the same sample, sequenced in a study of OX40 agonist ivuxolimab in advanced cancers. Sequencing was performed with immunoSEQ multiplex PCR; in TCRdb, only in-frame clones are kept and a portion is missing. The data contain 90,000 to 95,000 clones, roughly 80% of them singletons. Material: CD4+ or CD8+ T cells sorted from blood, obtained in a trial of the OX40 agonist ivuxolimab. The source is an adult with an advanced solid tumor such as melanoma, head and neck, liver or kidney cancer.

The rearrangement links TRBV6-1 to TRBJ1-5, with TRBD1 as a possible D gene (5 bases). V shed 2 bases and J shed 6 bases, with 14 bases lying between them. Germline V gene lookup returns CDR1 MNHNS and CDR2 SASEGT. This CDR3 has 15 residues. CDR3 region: CASSEIRYQGQPQHF. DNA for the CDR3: TGTGCCAGCAGTGAAATAAGGTATCAGGGTCAGCCCCAGCATTTT.

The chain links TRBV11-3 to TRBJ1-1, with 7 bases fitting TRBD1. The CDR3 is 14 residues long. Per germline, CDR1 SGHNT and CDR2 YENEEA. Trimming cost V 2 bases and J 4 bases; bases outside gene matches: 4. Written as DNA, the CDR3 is TGTGCCAGCAGCTTAAAGGGGGCAGTCACTGAAGCTTTCTTT. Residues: CASSLKGAVTEAFF. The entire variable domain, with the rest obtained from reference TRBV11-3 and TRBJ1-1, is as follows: EAGVVQSPRYKIIEKKQPVAFWCNPISGHNTLYWYLQNLGQGPELLIRYENEEAVDDSQLPKDRFSAERLKGVDSTLKIQPAELGDSAVYLCASSLKGAVTEAFFGQGTRLTVV.

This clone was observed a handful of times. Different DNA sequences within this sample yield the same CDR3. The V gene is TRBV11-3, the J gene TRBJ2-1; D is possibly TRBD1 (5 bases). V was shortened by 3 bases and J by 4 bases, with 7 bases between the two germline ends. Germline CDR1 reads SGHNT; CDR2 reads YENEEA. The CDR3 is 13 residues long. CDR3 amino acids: CASSFAGYNEQFF. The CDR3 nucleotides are TGTGCCAGCAGCTTTGCAGGGTACAATGAGCAGTTCTTC.

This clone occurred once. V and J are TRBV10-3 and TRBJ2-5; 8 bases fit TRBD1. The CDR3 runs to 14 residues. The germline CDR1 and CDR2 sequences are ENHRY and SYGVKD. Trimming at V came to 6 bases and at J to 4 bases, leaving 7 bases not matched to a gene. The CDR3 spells CAIREDRAGETQYF. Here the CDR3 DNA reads TGTGCCATCAGAGAGGACAGGGCGGGAGAGACCCAGTACTTC.

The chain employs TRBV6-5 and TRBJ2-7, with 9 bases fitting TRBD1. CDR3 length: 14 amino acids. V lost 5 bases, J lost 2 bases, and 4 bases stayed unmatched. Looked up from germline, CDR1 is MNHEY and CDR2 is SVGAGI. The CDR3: CASSVTGGAYEQYF. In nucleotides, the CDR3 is TGTGCCAGCAGTGTGACAGGGGGGGCCTACGAGCAGTACTTC.

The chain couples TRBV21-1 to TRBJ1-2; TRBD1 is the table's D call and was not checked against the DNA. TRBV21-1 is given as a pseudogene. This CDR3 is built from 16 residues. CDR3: CASSKDVRGPLYGYTF. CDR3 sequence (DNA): TGTGCCAGCAGCAAAGACGTCAGGGGACCCCTCTATGGCTACACCTTC.

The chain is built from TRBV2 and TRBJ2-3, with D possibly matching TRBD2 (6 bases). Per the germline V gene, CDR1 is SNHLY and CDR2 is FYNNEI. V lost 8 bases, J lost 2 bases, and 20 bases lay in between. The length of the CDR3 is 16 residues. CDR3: CASGGSSGTPTDTQYF. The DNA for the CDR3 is TGTGCCAGCGGAGGGTCTTCCGGGACTCCCACAGATACGCAGTATTTT.

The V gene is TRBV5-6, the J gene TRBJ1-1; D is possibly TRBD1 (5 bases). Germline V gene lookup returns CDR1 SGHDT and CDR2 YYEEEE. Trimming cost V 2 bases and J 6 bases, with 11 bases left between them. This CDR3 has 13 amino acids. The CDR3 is CASSFEGRPEAFF. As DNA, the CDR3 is TGTGCCAGCAGCTTCGAGGGGCGTCCTGAAGCTTTCTTT. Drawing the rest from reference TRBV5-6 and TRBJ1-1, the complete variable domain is DAGVTQSPTHLIKTRGQQVTLRCSPKSGHDTVSWYQQALGQGPQFIFQYYEEEERQRGNFPDRFSGHQFPNYSSELNVNALLLGDSALYLCASSFEGRPEAFFGQGTRLTVV.

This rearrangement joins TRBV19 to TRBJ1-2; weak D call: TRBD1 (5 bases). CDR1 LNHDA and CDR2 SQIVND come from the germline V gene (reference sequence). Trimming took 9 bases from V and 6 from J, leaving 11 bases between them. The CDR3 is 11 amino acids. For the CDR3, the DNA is TGTGCCAGCTCCAGGGAAGATGGCTACACCTTC. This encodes CASSREDGYTF.

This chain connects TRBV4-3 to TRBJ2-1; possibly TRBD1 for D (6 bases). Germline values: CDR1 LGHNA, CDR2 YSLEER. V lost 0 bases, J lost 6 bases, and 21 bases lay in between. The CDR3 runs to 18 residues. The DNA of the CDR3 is TGCGCCAGCAGCCAAGATATGCCCGGTGTACAGGGAATCAATGAGCAGTTCTTC. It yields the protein CASSQDMPGVQGINEQFF.

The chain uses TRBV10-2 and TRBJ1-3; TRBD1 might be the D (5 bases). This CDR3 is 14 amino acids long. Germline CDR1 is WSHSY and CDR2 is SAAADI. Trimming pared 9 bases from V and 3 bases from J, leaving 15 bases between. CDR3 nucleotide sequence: TGCGCCAGTGCCCGGGGGATTGATGGAAACACCATATATTTT. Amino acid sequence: CASARGIDGNTIYF.

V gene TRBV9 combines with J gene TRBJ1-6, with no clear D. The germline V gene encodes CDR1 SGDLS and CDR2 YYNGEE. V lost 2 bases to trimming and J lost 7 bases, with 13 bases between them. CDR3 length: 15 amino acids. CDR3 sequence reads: CASSVGRSRNSPLHF. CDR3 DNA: TGTGCCAGCAGCGTCGGACGTAGCAGGAATTCACCCCTCCACTTT.

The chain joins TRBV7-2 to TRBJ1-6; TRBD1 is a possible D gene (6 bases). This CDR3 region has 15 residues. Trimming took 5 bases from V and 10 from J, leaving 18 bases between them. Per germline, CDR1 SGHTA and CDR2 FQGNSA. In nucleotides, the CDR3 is TGTGCCAGCAGCCGATCCACAGGGAATACGTCACCCCTCCACTTT. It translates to CASSRSTGNTSPLHF.

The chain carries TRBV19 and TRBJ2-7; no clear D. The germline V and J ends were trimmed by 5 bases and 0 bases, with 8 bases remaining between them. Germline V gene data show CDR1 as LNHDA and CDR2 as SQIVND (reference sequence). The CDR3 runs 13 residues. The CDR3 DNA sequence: TGTGCCAGTAGTCCTGGGCCCTCCTACGAGCAGTACTTC. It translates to CASSPGPSYEQYF. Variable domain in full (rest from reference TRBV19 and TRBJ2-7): DGGITQSPKYLFRKEGQNVTLSCEQNLNHDAMYWYRQDPGQGLRLIYYSQIVNDFQKGDIAEGYSVSREKKESFPLTVTSAQKNPTAFYLCASSPGPSYEQYFGPGTRLTVT.

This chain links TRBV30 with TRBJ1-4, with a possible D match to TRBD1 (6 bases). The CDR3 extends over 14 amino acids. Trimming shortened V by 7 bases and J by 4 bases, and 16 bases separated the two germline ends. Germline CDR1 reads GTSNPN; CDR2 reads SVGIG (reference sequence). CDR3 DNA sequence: TGTGCCTCGACCGCAGGGGCAGGTAATGAAAAACTGTTTTTT. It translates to CASTAGAGNEKLFF.

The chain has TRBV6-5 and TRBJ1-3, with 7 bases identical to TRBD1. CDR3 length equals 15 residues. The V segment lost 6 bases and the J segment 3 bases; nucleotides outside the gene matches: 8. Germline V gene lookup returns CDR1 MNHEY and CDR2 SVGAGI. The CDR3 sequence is CASRSVGTDGNTIYF. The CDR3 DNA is TGTGCCAGCAGATCCGTCGGGACAGATGGAAACACCATATATTTT.

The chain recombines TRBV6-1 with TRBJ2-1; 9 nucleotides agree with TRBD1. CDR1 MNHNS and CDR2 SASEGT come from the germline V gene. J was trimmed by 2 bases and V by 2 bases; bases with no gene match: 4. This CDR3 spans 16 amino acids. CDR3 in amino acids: CASSEPGTGTYNEQFF. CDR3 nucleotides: TGTGCCAGCAGTGAACCCGGGACAGGGACCTACAATGAGCAGTTCTTC.

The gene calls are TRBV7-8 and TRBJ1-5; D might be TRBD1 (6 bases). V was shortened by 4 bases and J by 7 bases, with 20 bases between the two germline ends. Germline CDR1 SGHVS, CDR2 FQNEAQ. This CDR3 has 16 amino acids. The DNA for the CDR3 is TGTGCCAGCAGCTCACGGGACACGGCGTCGGGCCAGCCCCAGCATTTT. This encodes CASSSRDTASGQPQHF.

CDR3 loop: CASSLDSSYNSPLHF. DNA of the CDR3: TGTGCCAGCAGCCTCGACAGCTCCTATAATTCACCCCTCCACTTT. V is TRBV7-9 and J is TRBJ1-6; weak D call: TRBD1 (5 bases). The CDR3 runs 15 residues. The V end lost 5 bases, the J end lost 0 bases, and 8 bases lay between the germline ends. CDR1 and CDR2 (germline): SEHNR, FQNEAQ (reference sequence).

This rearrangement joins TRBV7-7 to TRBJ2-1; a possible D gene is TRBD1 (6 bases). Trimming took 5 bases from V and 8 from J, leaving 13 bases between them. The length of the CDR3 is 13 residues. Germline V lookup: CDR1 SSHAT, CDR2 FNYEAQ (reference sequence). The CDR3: CASSPDSGDEQFF. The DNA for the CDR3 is TGTGCCAGCAGCCCGGACAGCGGCGATGAGCAGTTCTTC.

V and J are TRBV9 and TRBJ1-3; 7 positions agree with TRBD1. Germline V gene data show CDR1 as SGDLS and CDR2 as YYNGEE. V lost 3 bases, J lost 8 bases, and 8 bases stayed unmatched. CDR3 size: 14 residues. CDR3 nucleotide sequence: TGTGCCAGCAGCGACCCGACAGGGACGGACACCATATATTTT. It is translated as CASSDPTGTDTIYF. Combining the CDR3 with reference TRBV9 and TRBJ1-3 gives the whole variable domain DSGVTQTPKHLITATGQRVTLRCSPRSGDLSVYWYQQSLDQGLQFLIQYYNGEERAKGNILERFSAQQFPDLHSELNLSSLELGDSALYFCASSDPTGTDTIYFGEGSWLTVV.

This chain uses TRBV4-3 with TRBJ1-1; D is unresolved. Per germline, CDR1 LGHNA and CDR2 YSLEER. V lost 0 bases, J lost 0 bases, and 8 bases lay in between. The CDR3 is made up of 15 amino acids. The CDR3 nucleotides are TGCGCCAGCAGCCAAGAAATAGGATTGAACACTGAAGCTTTCTTT. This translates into CASSQEIGLNTEAFF.

The CDR3 DNA is TGTGCCAGCTCACCAAACGACGTCAGAAACGGAAACACCATATATTTT. Translating it yields CASSPNDVRNGNTIYF. The chain recombines TRBV18 with TRBJ1-3, with D uncertain. CDR3 size: 16 residues. Trimming shortened V by 2 bases and J by 4 bases, and 15 bases separated the two germline ends. Germline CDR1 and CDR2: KGHSH and LQKENI.

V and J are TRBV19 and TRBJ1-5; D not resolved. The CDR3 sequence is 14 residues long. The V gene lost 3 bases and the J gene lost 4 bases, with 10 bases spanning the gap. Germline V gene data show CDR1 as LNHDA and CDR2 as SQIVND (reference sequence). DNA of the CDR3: TGTGCCAGTAGTATTATGTACAGTAATCAGCCCCAGCATTTT. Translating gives CASSIMYSNQPQHF.

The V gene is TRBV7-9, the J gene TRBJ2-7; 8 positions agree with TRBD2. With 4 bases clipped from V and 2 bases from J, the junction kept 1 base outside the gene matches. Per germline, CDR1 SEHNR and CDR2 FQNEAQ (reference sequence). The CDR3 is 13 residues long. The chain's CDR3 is CASSYGGAYEQYF. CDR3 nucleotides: TGTGCCAGCAGCTACGGGGGGGCCTACGAGCAGTACTTC.

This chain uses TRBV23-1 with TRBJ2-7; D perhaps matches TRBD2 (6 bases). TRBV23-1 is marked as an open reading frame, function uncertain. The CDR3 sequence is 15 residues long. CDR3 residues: CASSPMGGEYARSPV. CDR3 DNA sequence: TGCGCCAGCAGTCCTATGGGGGGTGAGTATGCACGGAGCCCTGTC.

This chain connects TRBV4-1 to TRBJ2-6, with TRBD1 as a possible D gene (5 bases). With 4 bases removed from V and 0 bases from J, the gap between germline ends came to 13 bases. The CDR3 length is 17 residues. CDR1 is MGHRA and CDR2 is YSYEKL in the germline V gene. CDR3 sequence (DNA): TGCGCCAGCAGCCCGCCTCCAGGGTCCTCTGGGGCCAACGTCCTGACTTTC. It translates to CASSPPPGSSGANVLTF.

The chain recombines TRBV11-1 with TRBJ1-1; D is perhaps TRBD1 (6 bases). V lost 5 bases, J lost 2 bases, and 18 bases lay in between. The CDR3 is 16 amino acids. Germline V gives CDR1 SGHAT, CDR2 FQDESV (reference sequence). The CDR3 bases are TGTGCCAGCAGCCCTGGGCAGGGGAGAGCCAACACTGAAGCTTTCTTT. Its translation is CASSPGQGRANTEAFF.

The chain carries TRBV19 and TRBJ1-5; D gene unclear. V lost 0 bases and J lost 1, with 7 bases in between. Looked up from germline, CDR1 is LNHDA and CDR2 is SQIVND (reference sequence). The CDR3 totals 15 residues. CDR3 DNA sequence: TGTGCCAGTAGTATAGATCGTTGGAGCAATCAGCCCCAGCATTTT. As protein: CASSIDRWSNQPQHF.

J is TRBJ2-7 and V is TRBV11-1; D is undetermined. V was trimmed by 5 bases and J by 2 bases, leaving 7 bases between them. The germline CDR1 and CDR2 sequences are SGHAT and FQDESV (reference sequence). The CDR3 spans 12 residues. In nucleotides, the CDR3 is TGTGCCAGCAGCCGTTATCCCTACGAGCAGTACGTC. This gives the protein CASSRYPYEQYV.

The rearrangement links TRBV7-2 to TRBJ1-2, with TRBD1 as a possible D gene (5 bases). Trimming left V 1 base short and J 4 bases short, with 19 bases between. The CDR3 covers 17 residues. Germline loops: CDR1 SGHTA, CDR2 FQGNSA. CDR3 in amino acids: CASSLGLGAGFSYGYTF. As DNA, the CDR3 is TGTGCCAGCAGCTTAGGACTAGGGGCAGGCTTTTCCTATGGCTACACCTTC.

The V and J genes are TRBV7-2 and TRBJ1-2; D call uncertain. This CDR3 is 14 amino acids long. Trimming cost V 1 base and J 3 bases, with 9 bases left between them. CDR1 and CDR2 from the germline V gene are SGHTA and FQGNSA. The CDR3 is CASSLGMRDYGYTF. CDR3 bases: TGTGCCAGCAGCTTAGGTATGCGGGACTATGGCTACACCTTC.